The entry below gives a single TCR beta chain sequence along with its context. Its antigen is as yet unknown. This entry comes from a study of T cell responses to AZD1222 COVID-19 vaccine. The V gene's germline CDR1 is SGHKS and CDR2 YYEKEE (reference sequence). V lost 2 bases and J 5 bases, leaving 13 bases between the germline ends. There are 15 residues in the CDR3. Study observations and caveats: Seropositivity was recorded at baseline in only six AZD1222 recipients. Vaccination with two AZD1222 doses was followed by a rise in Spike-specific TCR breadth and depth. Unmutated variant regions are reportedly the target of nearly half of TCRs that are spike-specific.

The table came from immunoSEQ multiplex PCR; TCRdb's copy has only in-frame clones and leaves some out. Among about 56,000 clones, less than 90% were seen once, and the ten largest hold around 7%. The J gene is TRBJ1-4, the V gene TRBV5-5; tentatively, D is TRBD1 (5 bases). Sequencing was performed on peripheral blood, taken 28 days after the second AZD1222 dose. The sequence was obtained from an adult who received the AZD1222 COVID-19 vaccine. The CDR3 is CASSFTGDSNEKLFF. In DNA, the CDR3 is TGTGCCAGCAGCTTTACCGGGGACTCAAATGAAAAACTGTTTTTT.